One and the same sample provided the 20 T cell receptor beta chains below, sequenced in a study of tumor and adjacent non-tumor tissue in lung cancer. TCRbeta libraries were built with three rounds of nested PCR, modified from ARM-PCR. TCRdb processed the multiplex PCR reads anew with MiXCR; each CDR3 protein has one entry. The sample records 70,000 to 90,000 distinct CDR3 sequences, around 77% being singletons. No cell sorting was done before RNA was extracted from the tissue. The source material was lung tumor tissue. The receptors stem from a woman aged 50 to 60 with non-small cell lung cancer.

This clonotype was recorded many times. The chain couples TRBV20-1 to TRBJ1-1, with a possible D match to TRBD1 (5 bases). In germline, CDR1 is DFQATT, CDR2 SNEGSKA (reference sequence). Trimming removed 5 bases at V and 4 bases at J, with 11 bases between. The CDR3 loop spans 12 amino acids. The CDR3 here is CSAYQGGTEAFF. CDR3 sequence (DNA): TGCAGTGCTTACCAGGGTGGCACTGAAGCTTTCTTT.

This clonotype appeared many times. The chain links TRBV20-1 to TRBJ2-3, with TRBD2 matching 7 bases. J lost 2 bases, V lost 5 bases, and 13 bases had no gene match. Germline CDR1 reads DFQATT; CDR2 reads SNEGSKA (reference sequence). The CDR3 has 16 residues. CDR3 sequence: CSAEPRLAGVTDTQYF. The CDR3, as DNA: TGCAGTGCTGAGCCGCGTTTAGCGGGCGTCACAGATACGCAGTATTTT.

The V gene is TRBV11-2, the J gene TRBJ2-3; D is uncertain. The end of the DNA fits TRBJ1-5 better, so the J call may be wrong. The V gene's germline CDR1 is SGHAT and CDR2 FQNNGV. This CDR3 has 13 amino acids. CDR3 DNA: TGTGCCAGCAGCTTAGATCGAGCAAATACGCAGCATTTT. Encoded protein: CASSLDRANTQHF.

Note on this clonotype: The junction departs from germline at one end; a sequencing error may be responsible. V usage is TRBV11-1 and J usage is TRBJ2-1, with 16 positions matching TRBD2. The CDR3 consists of 14 residues. Germline values: CDR1 SGHAT, CDR2 FQDESV (reference sequence). In DNA form, the CDR3 reads TGTGCTAGCAGCTCGGGACTAGCGGGAGGGTTGCGGTTCTTC. Residues: CASSSGLAGGLRFF.

Points on this clonotype: An end of the junction differs from the germline gene, which may be a read error. The gene calls are TRBV11-2 and TRBJ2-2, with D uncertain. The CDR3 is 13 amino acids. Germline assignment: CDR1 SGHAT and CDR2 FQNNGV. CDR3 loop: CVSNFENIGELFF. CDR3 in DNA: TGTGTCAGCAACTTCGAGAACATCGGGGAGCTGTTTTTT.

As regards this clonotype: An end of the junction does not agree with germline; a read error may underlie this. The chain recombines TRBV11-2 with TRBJ2-5; tentatively, D is TRBD2 (5 bases). The CDR3 runs 13 residues. Germline V lookup: CDR1 SGHAT, CDR2 FQNNGV. The CDR3: CTSSLSWLEAQYF. CDR3 sequence (DNA): TGTACCAGCAGCTTATCCTGGTTGGAGGCCCAGTACTTC.

CDR3 DNA sequence: TGTGCCAGCAGCCAGAGCGGTTGTAATCAGCCCCAGCATTTT. It is translated as CASSQSGCNQPQHF. The chain links TRBV7-9 to TRBJ1-5, with D unclear. Trimming pared 5 bases from V and 4 bases from J, leaving 12 bases between. The CDR3 consists of 14 residues. Germline CDR1 and CDR2: SEHNR and FQNEAQ (reference sequence). The variable domain in full, with the rest retrieved from reference TRBV7-9 and TRBJ1-5, is DTGVSQNPRHKITKRGQNVTFRCDPISEHNRLYWYRQTLGQGPEFLTYFQNEAQLEKSRLLSDRFSAERPKGSFSTLEIQRTEQGDSAMYLCASSQSGCNQPQHFGDGTRLSIL.

This clonotype appeared many times. The chain has TRBV28 and TRBJ1-1, with 7 nucleotides matching TRBD1. The germline V gene encodes CDR1 MDHEN and CDR2 SYDVKM. The CDR3 loop spans 15 amino acids. V was clipped by 6 bases and J by 3 bases; unmatched bases: 10. The CDR3 loop reads CASSQMGQTYTEAFF. The CDR3 coding sequence is TGTGCCAGCAGCCAAATGGGACAGACATACACTGAAGCTTTCTTT.

This clonotype appeared a few times. The CDR3 DNA follows: TGTGCCAGTAGTATACGTGACAGTTCTAACTATGGCTACACCTTC. Its protein is CASSIRDSSNYGYTF. The chain couples TRBV19 to TRBJ1-2; D is possibly TRBD1 (5 bases). The V gene lost 2 bases and the J gene lost 0 bases, with 10 bases spanning the gap. The length of the CDR3 is 15 residues. Looked up from germline, CDR1 is LNHDA and CDR2 is SQIVND (reference sequence). Full variable domain (remainder filled in from reference TRBV19 and TRBJ1-2): DGGITQSPKYLFRKEGQNVTLSCEQNLNHDAMYWYRQDPGQGLRLIYYSQIVNDFQKGDIAEGYSVSREKKESFPLTVTSAQKNPTAFYLCASSIRDSSNYGYTFGSGTRLTVV.

As for this clonotype: Because it lacks the conserved phenylalanine or tryptophan at the end, this CDR3 is likely a read error. The CDR3 nucleotides read TGTGCCAGCAACCTGACGGACACTGTCTACGAGCAGTACTCC. Amino acid sequence: CASNLTDTVYEQYS. The chain has TRBV11-2 and TRBJ2-7; a possible D gene is TRBD1 (5 bases). Germline V gives CDR1 SGHAT, CDR2 FQNNGV. V was cut by 7 bases and J by 3 bases, with 16 bases left in between. The length of the CDR3 is 14 residues.

This clonotype was counted once. Because the CDR3 is missing its conserved closing phenylalanine or tryptophan, this is likely a read error. This rearrangement joins TRBV6-1 to TRBJ1-2; D gene unclear. The CDR3 loop spans 16 amino acids. The germline CDR1 and CDR2 sequences are MNHNS and SASEGT. DNA for the CDR3: TGTGCTAGCAACCGGGCAAATCCAGAACTTAACTATGGCTACACCCTC. It specifies CASNRANPELNYGYTL.

Points on this clonotype: The junction differs from germline at one of its ends, possibly a read error. The rearrangement uses TRBV7-9 and TRBJ2-2; TRBD2 might be the D (5 bases). The CDR3 loop spans 14 amino acids. Germline values: CDR1 SEHNR, CDR2 FQNEAQ (reference sequence). CDR3 sequence (DNA): TGTGCCAGCAGCAAGAATACGAACACCGGGGAGTTGTTTTTT. Its protein product is CASSKNTNTGELFF.

As regards this clonotype: Germline is not matched at one junction end, which may reflect a read error. The chain links TRBV11-1 to TRBJ2-5, with 7 bases that match TRBD1. The CDR3 is 14 residues long. Per the germline V gene, CDR1 is SGHAT and CDR2 is FQDESV (reference sequence). DNA for the CDR3: TGTACCAGCAGCCCGAGACAGGGCGTAGAGGCCCAGTACTTC. Its protein product is CTSSPRQGVEAQYF. Variable domain in full (rest from reference TRBV11-1 and TRBJ2-5): EAEVAQSPRYKITEKSQAVAFWCDPISGHATLYWYRQILGQGPELLVQFQDESVVDDSQLPKDRFSAERLKGVDSTLKIQPAELGDSAMYLCTSSPRQGVEAQYFGPGTRLLVL.

Comments on this clonotype: The conserved final phenylalanine or tryptophan is absent from the CDR3, which likely points to a read error. The chain uses TRBV5-6 and TRBJ2-7, with 8 bases matching TRBD1. The CDR3 is 14 residues long. Germline V gene lookup returns CDR1 SGHDT and CDR2 YYEEEE. The CDR3 DNA is TGTGCTAGCAGCTTTGGGACAGGAGTCTACGAGCAGTACTTG. Translated, it gives CASSFGTGVYEQYL.

This chain joins TRBV2 and TRBJ1-2; D remains ambiguous. The CDR3 sequence is 15 residues long. Trimming took off 6 bases at V and 2 bases at J, with 16 bases between the two ends. Germline lookup yields CDR1 SNHLY and CDR2 FYNNEI. The chain's CDR3 is CASRTGLSPNYGYTF. The CDR3 DNA reads as TGTGCCAGCAGGACCGGTCTCTCCCCCAACTATGGCTACACCTTC.

Ten or more counts support this clonotype. V is TRBV5-1 and J is TRBJ2-1, with D tentatively TRBD1 (6 bases). V lost 2 bases, J lost 8 bases, and 17 bases lay in between. The CDR3 runs to 15 residues. CDR1 and CDR2 from the germline V gene are SGHRS and YFSETQ. The chain's CDR3 is CASSLGNDRFDEQFF. The CDR3 bases are TGCGCCAGCAGCTTAGGGAACGACAGGTTCGATGAGCAGTTCTTC.

Note on this clonotype: No conserved phenylalanine or tryptophan is present at the end of the CDR3, so a read error is the likely explanation. The chain recombines TRBV6-1 with TRBJ2-2, with D possibly being TRBD1 or TRBD2 (5 bases each). Germline V gene lookup returns CDR1 MNHNS and CDR2 SASEGT. The CDR3 covers 13 residues. Here the CDR3 DNA reads TGTGTCAGCAGTGGGACCCCTGATGGGGAACTGTTTTGT. It specifies CVSSGTPDGELFC.

This clonotype was recorded once. The junction departs from germline at one end; a sequencing error may be responsible. This chain uses TRBV20-1 with TRBJ1-1; D gene unclear. This CDR3 spans 13 amino acids. The germline V gene encodes CDR1 DFQATT and CDR2 SNEGSKA (reference sequence). The CDR3 DNA reads as TGCAGTACTAGAGTGACGGTAGGCTCTGAAGCTTTCTTT. This sequence encodes CSTRVTVGSEAFF.

Turning to this clonotype: The junction shows a germline mismatch at one end, possibly a read error. This rearrangement joins TRBV12-3 or TRBV12-4 to TRBJ2-1, with D possibly being TRBD2 (6 bases). CDR3 length: 12 residues. The CDR3 is CANSLKAGRVLF. CDR3 bases: TGTGCCAACAGTTTAAAAGCGGGCCGGGTGTTATTC.

As to this clonotype: The junction shows a germline mismatch at one end, possibly a read error. The DNA for the CDR3 is TGTGTCAGCAGACCTGGAACAGACACCGGGGAGCTGTTTTTT. It encodes CVSRPGTDTGELFF. V and J are TRBV6-6 and TRBJ2-2; D not resolved. The germline CDR1 and CDR2 sequences are MNHNY and SVGAGI (reference sequence). The CDR3 totals 14 residues.